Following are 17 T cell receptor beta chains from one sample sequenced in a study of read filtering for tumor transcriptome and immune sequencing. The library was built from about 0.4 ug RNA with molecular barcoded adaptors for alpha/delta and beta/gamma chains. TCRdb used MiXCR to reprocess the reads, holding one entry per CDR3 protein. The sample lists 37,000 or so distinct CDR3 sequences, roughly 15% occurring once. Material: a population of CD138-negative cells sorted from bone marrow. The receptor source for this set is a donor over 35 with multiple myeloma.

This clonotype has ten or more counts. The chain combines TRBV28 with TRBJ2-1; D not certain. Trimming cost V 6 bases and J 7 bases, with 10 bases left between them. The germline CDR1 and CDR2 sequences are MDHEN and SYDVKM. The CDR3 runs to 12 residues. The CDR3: CASRPDLNEQFF. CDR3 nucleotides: TGTGCCAGCAGACCGGATCTAAATGAGCAGTTCTTC.

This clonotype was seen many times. The chain's CDR3 is CASSQGQGLRDNEQFF. CDR3 DNA: TGCGCCAGCAGCCAAGGACAGGGGTTGAGGGACAATGAGCAGTTCTTC. The gene calls are TRBV4-3 and TRBJ2-1; 8 bases match TRBD1. The V and J ends lost 1 base and 5 bases, in that order; junction bases with no gene match: 7. The CDR3 spans 16 residues. Per germline, CDR1 LGHNA and CDR2 YSLEER.

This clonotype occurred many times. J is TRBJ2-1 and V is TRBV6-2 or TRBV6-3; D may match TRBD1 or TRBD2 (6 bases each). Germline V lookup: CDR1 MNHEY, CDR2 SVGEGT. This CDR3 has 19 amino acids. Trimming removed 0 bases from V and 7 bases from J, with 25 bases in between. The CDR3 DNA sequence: TGTGCCAGCAGTTACTCCCCTCTCAGGACGGGGGCCTACGGGAATGAGCAGTTCTTC. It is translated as CASSYSPLRTGAYGNEQFF.

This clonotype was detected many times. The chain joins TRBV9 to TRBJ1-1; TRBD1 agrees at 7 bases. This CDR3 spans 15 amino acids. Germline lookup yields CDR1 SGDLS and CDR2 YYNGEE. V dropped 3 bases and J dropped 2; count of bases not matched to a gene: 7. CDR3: CASSATGALNTEAFF. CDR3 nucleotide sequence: TGTGCCAGCAGCGCTACAGGGGCTTTAAACACTGAAGCTTTCTTT.

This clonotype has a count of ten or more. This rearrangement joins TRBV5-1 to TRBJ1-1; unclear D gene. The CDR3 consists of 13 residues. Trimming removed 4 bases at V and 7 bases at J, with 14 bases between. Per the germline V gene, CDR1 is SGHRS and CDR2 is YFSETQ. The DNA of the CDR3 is TGCGCCAGCAGCCCGGCGTTTATGGGTGAAGCTTTCTTT. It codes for CASSPAFMGEAFF.

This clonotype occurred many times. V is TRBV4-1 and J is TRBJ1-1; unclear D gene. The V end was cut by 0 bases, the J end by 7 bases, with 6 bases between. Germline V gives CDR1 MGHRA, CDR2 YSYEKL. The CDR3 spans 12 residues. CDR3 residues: CASSQDMGEAFF. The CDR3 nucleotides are TGCGCCAGCAGCCAAGATATGGGTGAAGCTTTCTTT.

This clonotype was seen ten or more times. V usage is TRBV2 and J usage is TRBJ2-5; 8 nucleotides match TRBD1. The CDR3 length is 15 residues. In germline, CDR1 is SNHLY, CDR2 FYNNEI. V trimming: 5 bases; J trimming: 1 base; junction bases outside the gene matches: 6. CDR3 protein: CASSRDRPSQETQYF. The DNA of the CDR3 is TGTGCCAGCAGTCGGGACAGGCCAAGCCAAGAGACCCAGTACTTC.

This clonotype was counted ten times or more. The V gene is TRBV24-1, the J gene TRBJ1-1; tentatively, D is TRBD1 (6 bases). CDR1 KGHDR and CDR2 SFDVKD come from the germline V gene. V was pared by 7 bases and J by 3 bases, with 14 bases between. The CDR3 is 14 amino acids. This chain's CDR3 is CATRSGGADTEAFF. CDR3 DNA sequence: TGTGCCACCAGATCTGGGGGGGCAGACACTGAAGCTTTCTTT.

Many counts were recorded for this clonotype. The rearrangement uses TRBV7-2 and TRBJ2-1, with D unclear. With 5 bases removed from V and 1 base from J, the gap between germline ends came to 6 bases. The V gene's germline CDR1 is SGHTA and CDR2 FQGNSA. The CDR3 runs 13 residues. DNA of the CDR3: TGTGCCAGCAGCCCAGGTTCCTACAATGAGCAGTTCTTC. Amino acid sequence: CASSPGSYNEQFF.

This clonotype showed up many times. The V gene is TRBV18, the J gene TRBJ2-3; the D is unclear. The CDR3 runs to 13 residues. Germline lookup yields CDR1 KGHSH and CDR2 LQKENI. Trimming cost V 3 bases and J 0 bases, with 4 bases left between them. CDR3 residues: CASSPLSTDTQYF. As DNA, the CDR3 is TGTGCCAGCTCACCGCTTAGCACAGATACGCAGTATTTT.

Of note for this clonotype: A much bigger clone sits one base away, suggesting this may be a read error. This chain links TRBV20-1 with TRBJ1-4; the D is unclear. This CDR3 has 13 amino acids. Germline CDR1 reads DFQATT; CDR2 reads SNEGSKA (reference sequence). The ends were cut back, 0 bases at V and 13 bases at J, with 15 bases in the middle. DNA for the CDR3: TGCAGTGCTAGAGATGGTGATTACGGAATACTGTTTTTT. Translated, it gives CSARDGDYGILFF.

CDR3 sequence: CASPGQGEYNEQFF. The CDR3 DNA is TGTGCCAGCCCCGGGCAGGGCGAATACAATGAGCAGTTCTTC. V gene TRBV28 combines with J gene TRBJ2-1; perhaps TRBD1 as D (5 bases). V was cut by 8 bases and J by 4 bases, with 15 bases left in between. The V gene's germline CDR1 is MDHEN and CDR2 SYDVKM. The CDR3 extends over 14 amino acids.

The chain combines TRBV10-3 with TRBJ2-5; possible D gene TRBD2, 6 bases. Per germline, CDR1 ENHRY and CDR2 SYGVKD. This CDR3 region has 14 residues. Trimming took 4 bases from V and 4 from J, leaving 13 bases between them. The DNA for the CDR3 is TGTGCCATCAGTGTGTCGGGGGACGGAGAGACCCAGTACTTC. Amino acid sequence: CAISVSGDGETQYF.

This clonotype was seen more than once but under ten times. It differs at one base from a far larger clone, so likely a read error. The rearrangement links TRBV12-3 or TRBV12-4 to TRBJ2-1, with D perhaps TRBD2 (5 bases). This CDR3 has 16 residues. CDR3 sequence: CARSLRLALLGNEQFF. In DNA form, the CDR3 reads TGTGCCCGCAGTTTAAGGCTAGCCTTATTGGGCAATGAGCAGTTCTTC.

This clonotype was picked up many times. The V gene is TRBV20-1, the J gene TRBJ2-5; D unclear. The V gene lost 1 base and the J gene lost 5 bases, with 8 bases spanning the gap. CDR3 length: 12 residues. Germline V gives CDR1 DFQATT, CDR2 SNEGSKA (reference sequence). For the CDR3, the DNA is TGCAGTGCTAGAGTCCTTGGGGAGACCCAGTACTTC. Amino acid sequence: CSARVLGETQYF.

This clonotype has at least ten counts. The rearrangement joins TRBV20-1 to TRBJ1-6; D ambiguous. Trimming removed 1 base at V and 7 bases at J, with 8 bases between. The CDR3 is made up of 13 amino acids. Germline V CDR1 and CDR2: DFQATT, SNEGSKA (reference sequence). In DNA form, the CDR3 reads TGCAGTGCTAGAGCAGGAGTGAATTCACCCCTCCACTTT. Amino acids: CSARAGVNSPLHF.

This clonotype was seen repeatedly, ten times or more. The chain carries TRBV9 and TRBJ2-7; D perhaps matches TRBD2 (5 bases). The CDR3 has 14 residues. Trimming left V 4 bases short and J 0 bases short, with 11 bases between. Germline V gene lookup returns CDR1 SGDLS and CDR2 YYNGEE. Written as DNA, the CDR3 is TGTGCCAGCAGCCCCCAGGCGGGCTCCTACGAGCAGTACTTC. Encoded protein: CASSPQAGSYEQYF.